The entry below gives a single TCR beta chain sequence along with its context. Antigen: not known. This record comes from a study of cytomegalovirus exposure and HLA in healthy donors. Findings and caveats of the study: A later analysis linked a missense variant in DCLRE1C to the trimming of TCR beta V and J genes.

PCR involved 60 Vbeta and 13 Jbeta primers. Here immunoSEQ multiplex PCR was the method, and the copy in TCRdb shows in-frame clones only, minus some. The data hold around 170,000 clones, with approximately 79% observed a single time. From germline, CDR1 is SGHRS and CDR2 YFSETQ. CDR3 length equals 15 residues. The J segment lost 7 bases and the V segment lost 4 bases, leaving 8 bases of the junction unmatched. Nominally healthy donors provided the samples, though records likely missed some immune exposures. The source material was PBMCs. The chain uses TRBV5-1 and TRBJ2-1; 10 bases map to TRBD1. This receptor was identified in a woman in her forties in good health and CMV-seronegative. In DNA, the CDR3 is TGCGCCAGCAGCCTAGGGACAGGGGACCTAAATGAGCAGTTCTTC. Residues: CASSLGTGDLNEQFF.